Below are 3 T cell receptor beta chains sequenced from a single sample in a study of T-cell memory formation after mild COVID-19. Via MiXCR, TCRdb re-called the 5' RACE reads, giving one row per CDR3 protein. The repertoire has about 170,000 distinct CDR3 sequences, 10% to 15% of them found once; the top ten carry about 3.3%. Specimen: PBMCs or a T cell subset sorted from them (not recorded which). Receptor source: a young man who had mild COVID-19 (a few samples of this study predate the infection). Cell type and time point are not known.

CDR3: CASSYVVGGGSPLHF. CDR3 sequence (DNA): TGTGCCAGCAGTTACGTTGTAGGGGGAGGATCACCCCTCCACTTT. The chain combines TRBV6-5 with TRBJ1-6; tentatively, D is TRBD1 (6 bases). Trimming pared 2 bases from V and 10 bases from J, leaving 15 bases between. Germline V CDR1 and CDR2: MNHEY, SVGAGI. The CDR3 has 15 residues.

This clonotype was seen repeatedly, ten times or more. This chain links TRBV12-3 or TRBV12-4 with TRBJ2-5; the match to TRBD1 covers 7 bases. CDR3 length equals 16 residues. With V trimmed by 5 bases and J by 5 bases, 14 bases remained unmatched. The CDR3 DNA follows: TGTGCCAGCAGTGAACCAACCGCCACAGGGGATGAGACCCAGTACTTC. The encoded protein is CASSEPTATGDETQYF.

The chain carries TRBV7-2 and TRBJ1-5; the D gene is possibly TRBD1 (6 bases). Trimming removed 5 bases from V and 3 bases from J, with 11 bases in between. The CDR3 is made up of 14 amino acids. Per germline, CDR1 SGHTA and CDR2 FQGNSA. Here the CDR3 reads CASSPDRYNQPQHF. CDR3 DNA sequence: TGTGCCAGCAGCCCCGACAGGTACAATCAGCCCCAGCATTTT.